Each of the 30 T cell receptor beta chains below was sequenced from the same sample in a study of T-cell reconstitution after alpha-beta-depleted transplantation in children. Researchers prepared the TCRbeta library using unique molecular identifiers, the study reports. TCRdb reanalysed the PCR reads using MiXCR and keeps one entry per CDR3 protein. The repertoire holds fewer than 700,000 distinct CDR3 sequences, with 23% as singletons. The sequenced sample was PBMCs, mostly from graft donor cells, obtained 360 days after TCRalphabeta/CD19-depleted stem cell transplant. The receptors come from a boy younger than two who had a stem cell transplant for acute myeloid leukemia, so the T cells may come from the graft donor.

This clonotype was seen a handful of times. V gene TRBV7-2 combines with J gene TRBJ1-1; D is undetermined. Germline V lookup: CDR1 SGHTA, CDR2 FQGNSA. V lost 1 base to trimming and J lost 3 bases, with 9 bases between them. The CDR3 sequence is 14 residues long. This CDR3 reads CASSLGFSDTEAFF. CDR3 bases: TGTGCCAGCAGCTTAGGGTTCAGCGACACTGAAGCTTTCTTT.

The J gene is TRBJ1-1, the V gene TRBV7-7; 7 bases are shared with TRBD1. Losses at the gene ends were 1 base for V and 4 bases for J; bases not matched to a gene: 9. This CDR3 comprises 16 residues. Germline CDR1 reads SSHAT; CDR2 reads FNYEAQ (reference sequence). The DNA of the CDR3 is TGTGCCAGCAGCTTAGTAGACGACAGGGCGGGCACTGAAGCTTTCTTT. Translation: CASSLVDDRAGTEAFF.

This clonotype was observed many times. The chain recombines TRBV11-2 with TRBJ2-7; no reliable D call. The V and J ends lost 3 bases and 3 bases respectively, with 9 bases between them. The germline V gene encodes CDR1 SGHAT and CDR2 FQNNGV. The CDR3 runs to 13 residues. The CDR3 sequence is CASSLMGFYEQYV. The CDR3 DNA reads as TGTGCCAGCAGCTTGATGGGTTTCTACGAGCAGTACGTC.

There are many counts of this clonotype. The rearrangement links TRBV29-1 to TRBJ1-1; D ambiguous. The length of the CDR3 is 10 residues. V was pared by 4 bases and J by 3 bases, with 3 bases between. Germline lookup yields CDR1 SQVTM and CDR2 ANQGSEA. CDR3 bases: TGCAGCGTTGCGGACACTGAAGCTTTCTTT. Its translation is CSVADTEAFF.

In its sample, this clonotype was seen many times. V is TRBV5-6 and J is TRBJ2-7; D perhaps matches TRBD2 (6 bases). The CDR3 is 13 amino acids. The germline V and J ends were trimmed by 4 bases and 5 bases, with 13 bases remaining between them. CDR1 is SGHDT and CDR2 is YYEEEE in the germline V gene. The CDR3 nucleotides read TGTGCCAGCAGCCCGGGAGAGACTAACGAGCAGTACTTC. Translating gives CASSPGETNEQYF.

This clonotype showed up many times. CDR3 loop: CASSPKKQGHTEAFF. The CDR3 nucleotides are TGTGCCAGCAGTCCGAAGAAGCAGGGGCACACTGAAGCTTTCTTT. The rearrangement joins TRBV7-9 to TRBJ1-1; TRBD1 is a possible D gene (6 bases). This CDR3 has 15 residues. Germline assignment: CDR1 SEHNR and CDR2 FQNEAQ (reference sequence). With 6 bases removed from V and 3 bases from J, the gap between germline ends came to 17 bases.

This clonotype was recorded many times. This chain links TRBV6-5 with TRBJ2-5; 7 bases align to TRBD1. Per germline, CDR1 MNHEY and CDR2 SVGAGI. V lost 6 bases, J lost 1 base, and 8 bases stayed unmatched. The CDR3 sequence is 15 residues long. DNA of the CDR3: TGTGCCAGCAGCCCCCCGGGACAGCTCCAAGAGACCCAGTACTTC. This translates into CASSPPGQLQETQYF.

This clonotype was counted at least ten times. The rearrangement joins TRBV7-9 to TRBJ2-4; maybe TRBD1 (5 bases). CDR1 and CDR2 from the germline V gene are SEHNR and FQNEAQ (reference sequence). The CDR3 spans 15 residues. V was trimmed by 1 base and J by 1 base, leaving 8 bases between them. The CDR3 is CASSLGAGAKNIQYF. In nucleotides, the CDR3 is TGTGCCAGCAGCTTAGGGGCAGGGGCCAAAAACATTCAGTACTTC.

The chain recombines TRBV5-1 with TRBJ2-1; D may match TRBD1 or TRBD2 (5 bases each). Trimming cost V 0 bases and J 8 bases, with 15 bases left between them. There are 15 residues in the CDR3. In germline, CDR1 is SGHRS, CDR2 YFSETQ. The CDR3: CASSLEDLRGDEQFF. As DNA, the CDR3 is TGCGCCAGCAGCTTGGAGGATTTACGGGGCGATGAGCAGTTCTTC.

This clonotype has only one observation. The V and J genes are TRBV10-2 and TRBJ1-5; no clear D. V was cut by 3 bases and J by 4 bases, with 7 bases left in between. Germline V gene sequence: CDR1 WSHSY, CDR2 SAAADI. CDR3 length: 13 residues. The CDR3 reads CASSEGANQPQHF. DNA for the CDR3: TGCGCCAGCAGTGAAGGTGCGAATCAGCCCCAGCATTTT.

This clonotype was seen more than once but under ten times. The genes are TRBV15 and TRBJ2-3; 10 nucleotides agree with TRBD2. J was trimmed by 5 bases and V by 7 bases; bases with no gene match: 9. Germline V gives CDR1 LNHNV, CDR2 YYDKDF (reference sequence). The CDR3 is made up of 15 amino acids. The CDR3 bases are TGTGCCACCACTCAGAGCGGGGGGGCTGTAGATACGCAGTATTTT. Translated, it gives CATTQSGGAVDTQYF.

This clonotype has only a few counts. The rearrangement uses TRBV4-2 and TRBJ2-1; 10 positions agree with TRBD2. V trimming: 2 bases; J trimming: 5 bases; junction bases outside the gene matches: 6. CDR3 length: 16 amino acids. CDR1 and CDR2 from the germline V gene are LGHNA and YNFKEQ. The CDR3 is CASSQPLLAGDNEQFF. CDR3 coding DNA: TGTGCCAGCAGCCAACCTTTGCTAGCGGGGGACAATGAGCAGTTCTTC.

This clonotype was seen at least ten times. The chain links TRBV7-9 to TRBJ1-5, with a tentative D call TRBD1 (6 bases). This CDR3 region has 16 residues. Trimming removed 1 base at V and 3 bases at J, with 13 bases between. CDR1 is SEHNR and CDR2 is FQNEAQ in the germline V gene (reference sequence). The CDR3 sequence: CASSLESGGFNQPQHF. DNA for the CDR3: TGTGCCAGCAGCTTAGAGTCTGGGGGCTTCAATCAGCCCCAGCATTTT.

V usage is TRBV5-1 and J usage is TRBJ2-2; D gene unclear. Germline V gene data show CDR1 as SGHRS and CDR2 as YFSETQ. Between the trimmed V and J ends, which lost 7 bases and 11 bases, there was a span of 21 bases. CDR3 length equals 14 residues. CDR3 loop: CASQPAPTWAELFF. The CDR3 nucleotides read TGCGCCAGCCAACCTGCTCCGACGTGGGCCGAGCTGTTTTTT.

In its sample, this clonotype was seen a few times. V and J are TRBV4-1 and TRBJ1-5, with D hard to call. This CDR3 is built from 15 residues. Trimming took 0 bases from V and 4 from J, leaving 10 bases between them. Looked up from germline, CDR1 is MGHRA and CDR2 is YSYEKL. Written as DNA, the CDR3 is TGCGCCAGCAGCCAAGATCCCGACCCGAATCAGCCCCAGCATTTT. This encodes CASSQDPDPNQPQHF.

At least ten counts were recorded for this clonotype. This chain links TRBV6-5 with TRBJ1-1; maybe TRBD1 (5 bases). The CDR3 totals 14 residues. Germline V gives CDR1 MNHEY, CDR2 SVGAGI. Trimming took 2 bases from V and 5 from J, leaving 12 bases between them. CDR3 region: CASSYRGFNTEAFF. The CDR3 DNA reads TGTGCCAGCAGTTACAGGGGATTCAATACTGAAGCTTTCTTT.

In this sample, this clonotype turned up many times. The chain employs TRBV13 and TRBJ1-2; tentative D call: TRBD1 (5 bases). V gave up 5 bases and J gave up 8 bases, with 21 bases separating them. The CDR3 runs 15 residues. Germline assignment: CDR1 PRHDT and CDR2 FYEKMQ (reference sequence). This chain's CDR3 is CASSERGGGLEGYTF. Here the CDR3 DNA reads TGTGCCAGCAGCGAGAGGGGAGGAGGACTTGAGGGCTACACCTTC.

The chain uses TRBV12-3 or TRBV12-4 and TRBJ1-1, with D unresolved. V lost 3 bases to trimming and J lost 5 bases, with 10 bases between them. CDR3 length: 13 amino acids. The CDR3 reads CASSFGGETEAFF. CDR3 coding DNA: TGTGCCAGCAGTTTTGGTGGAGAGACTGAAGCTTTCTTT.

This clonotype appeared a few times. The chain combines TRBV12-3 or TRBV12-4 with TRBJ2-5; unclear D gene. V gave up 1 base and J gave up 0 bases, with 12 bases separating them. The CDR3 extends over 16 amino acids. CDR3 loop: CASSLGYSQNQETQYF. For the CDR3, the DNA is TGTGCCAGCAGTTTAGGATACAGCCAGAACCAAGAGACCCAGTACTTC.

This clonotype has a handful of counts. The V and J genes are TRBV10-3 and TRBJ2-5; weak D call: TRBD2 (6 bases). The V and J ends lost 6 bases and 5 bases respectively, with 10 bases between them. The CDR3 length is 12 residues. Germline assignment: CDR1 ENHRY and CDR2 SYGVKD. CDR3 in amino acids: CAISRLGETQYF. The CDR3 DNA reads TGTGCCATCAGCCGACTAGGGGAGACCCAGTACTTC.

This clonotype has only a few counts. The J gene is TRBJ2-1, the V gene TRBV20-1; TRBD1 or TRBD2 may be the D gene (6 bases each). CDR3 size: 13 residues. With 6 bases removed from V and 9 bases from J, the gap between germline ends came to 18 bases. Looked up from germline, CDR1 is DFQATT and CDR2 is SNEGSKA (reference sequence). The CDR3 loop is CSASPPGAGEQFF. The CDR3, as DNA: TGCAGTGCATCGCCCCCGGGGGCAGGTGAGCAGTTCTTC.

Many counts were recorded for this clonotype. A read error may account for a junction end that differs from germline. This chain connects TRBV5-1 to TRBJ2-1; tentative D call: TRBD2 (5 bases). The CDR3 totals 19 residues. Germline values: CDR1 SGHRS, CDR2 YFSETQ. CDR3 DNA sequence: TGCGCCAGCCGCTTATTGGCAACTAGTGTAATGCCGGACTACAATGAGCAGTTCTTC. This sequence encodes CASRLLATSVMPDYNEQFF.

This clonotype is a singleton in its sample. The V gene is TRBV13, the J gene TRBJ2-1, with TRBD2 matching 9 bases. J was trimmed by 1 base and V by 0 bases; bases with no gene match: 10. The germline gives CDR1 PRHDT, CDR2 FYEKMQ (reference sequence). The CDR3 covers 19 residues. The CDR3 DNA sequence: TGTGCCAGCAGCTTAGGGGATAGCGGGAGACATCCTTCCTACAATGAGCAGTTCTTC. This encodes CASSLGDSGRHPSYNEQFF.

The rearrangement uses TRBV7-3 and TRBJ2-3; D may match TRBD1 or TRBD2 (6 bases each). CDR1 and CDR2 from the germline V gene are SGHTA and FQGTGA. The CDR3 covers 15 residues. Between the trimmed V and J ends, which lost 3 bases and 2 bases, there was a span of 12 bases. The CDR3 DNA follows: TGTGCCAGCAGCTTTACACGGGGGCCCACAGATACGCAGTATTTT. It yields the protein CASSFTRGPTDTQYF.

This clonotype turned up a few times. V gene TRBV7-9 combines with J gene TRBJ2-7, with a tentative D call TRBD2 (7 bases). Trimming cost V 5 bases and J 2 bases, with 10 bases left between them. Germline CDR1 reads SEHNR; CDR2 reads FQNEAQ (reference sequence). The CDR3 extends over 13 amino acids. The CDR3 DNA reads TGTGCCAGCAGCCGAGGGGGGGCCTACGAGCAGTACGTC. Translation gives CASSRGGAYEQYV.

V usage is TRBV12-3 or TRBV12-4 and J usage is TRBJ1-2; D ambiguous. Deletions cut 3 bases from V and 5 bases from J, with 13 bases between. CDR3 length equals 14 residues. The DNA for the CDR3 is TGTGCCAGCAGTTTGCAGGACCCGACTTATGGCTACACCTTC. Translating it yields CASSLQDPTYGYTF.

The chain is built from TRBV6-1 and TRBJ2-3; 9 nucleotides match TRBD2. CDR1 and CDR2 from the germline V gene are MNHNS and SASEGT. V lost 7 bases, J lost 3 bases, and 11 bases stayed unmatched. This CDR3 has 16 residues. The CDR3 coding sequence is TGTGCCAGCACTCTCCCTGCTAGCGGGGCTACAGATACGCAGTATTTT. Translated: CASTLPASGATDTQYF.

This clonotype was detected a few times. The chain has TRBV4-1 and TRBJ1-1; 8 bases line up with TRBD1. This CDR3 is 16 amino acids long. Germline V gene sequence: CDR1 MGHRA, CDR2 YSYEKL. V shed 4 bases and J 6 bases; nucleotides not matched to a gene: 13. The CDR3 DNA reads TGCGCCAGCAGCCCAAGATATCGGACAGGGTCACCTGAAGCTTTCTTT. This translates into CASSPRYRTGSPEAFF.

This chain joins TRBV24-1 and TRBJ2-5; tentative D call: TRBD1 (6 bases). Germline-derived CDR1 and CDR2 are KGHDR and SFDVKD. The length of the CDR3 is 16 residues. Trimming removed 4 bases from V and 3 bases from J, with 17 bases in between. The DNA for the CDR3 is TGTGCCACCAGTGACCCCGGGGATACAGGGAAAGAGACCCAGTACTTC. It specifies CATSDPGDTGKETQYF.

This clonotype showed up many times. The CDR3 DNA is TGTGCCAGCAGTTTGGGGGGACAGGGCCTTCCGAGCGAGCAGTACGTC. It is translated as CASSLGGQGLPSEQYV. V usage is TRBV12-3 or TRBV12-4 and J usage is TRBJ2-7; 9 bases agree with TRBD1. This CDR3 spans 16 amino acids. V lost 3 bases to trimming and J lost 6 bases; unmatched junction nucleotides: 12.